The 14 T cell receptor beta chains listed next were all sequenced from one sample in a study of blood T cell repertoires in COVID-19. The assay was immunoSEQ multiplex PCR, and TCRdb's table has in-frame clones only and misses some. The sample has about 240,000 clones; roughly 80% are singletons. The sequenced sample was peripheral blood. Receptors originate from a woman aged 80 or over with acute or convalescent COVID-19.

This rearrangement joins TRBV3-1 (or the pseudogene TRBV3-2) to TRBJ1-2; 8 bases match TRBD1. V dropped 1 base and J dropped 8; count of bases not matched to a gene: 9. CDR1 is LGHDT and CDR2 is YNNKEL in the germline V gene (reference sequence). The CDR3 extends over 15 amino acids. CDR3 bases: TGTGCCAGCAGCCAAGGTCTGGACAGGGCAGGAGGCTACACCTTC. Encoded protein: CASSQGLDRAGGYTF.

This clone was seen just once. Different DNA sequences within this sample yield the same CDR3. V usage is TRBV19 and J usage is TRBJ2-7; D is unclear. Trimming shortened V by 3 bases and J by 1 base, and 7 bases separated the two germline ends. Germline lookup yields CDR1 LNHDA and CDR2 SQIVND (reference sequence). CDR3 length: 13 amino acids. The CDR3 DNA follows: TGTGCCAGTAGTATCGCAGTTTCCTACGAGCAGTACTTC. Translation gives CASSIAVSYEQYF.

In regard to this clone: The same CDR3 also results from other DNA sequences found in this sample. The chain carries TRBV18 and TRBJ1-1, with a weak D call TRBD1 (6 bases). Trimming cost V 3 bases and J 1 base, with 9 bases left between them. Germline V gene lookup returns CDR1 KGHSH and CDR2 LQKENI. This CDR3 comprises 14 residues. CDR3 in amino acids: CASSPTGSNTEAFF. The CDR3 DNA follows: TGTGCCAGCTCACCGACAGGATCGAACACTGAAGCTTTCTTT.

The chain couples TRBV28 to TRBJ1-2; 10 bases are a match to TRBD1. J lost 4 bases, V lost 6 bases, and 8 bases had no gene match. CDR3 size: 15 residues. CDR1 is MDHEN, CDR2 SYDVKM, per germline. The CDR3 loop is CASRGGQGNSYGYTF. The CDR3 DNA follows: TGTGCCAGCAGGGGGGGACAGGGGAACTCCTATGGCTACACCTTC.

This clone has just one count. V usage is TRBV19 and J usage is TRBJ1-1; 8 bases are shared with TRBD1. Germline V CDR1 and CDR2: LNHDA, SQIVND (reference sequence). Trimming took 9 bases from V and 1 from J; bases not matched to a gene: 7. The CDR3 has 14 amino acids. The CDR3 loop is CARDRARGNTEAFF. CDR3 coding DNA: TGTGCCAGGGACAGGGCGAGGGGGAACACTGAAGCTTTCTTT.

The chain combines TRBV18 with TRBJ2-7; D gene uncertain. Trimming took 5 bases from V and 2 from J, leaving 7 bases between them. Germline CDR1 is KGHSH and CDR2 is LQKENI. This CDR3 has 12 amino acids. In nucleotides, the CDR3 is TGTGCCAGCTCATCGTCCGCCTACGAGCAGTACTTC. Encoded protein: CASSSSAYEQYF.

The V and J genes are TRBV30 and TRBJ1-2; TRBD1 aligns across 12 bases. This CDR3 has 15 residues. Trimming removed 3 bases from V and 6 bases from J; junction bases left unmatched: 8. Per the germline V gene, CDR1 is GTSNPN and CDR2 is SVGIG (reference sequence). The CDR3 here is CAWSRRGQGADGYTF. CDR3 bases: TGTGCCTGGAGCCGTCGGGGACAGGGGGCCGATGGCTACACCTTC.

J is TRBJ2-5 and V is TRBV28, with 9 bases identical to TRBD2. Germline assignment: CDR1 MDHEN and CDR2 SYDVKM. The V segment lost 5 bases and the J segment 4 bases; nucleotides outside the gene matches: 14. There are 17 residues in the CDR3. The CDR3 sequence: CASSRRIEVAGVETQYF. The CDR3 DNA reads TGTGCCAGCAGTAGAAGGATCGAAGTAGCGGGGGTAGAGACCCAGTACTTC.

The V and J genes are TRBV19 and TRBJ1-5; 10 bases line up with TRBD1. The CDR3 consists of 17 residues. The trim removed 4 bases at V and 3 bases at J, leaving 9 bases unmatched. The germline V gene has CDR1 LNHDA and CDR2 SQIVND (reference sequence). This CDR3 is CASSRRGQGTINQPQHF. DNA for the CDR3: TGTGCCAGTAGTAGAAGGGGACAGGGGACTATCAATCAGCCCCAGCATTTT.

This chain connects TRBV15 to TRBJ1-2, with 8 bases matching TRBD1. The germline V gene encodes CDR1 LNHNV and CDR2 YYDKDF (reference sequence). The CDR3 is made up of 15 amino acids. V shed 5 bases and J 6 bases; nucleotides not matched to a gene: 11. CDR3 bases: TGTGCCACCAGCCGCAGGACAGGGTTGAAAGATGGCTACACCTTC. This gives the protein CATSRRTGLKDGYTF.

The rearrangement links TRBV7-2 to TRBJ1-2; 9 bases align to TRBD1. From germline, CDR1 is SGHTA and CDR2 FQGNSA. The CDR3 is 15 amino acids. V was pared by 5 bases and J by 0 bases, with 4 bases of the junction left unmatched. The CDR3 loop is CASSLNRGPNYGYTF. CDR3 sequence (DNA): TGTGCCAGCAGCCTTAACAGGGGGCCTAACTATGGCTACACCTTC.

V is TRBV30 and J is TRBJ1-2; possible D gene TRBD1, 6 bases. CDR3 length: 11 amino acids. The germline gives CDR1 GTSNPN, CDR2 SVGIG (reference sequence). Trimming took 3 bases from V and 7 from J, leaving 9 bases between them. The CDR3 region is CAWRMDSGYTF. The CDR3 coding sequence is TGTGCCTGGAGGATGGACAGTGGCTACACCTTC.

In DNA, the CDR3 is TGTGCCAGCAGCTTGGTAGGGGGCGATCAGCCCCAGCATTTT. It is translated as CASSLVGGDQPQHF. This chain links TRBV5-6 with TRBJ1-5, with 7 bases identical to TRBD1. The CDR3 length is 14 residues. J was trimmed by 5 bases and V by 0 bases; bases with no gene match: 2. CDR1 and CDR2 from the germline V gene are SGHDT and YYEEEE. Filled out from reference TRBV5-6 and TRBJ1-5, the complete variable domain reads DAGVTQSPTHLIKTRGQQVTLRCSPKSGHDTVSWYQQALGQGPQFIFQYYEEEERQRGNFPDRFSGHQFPNYSSELNVNALLLGDSALYLCASSLVGGDQPQHFGDGTRLSIL.

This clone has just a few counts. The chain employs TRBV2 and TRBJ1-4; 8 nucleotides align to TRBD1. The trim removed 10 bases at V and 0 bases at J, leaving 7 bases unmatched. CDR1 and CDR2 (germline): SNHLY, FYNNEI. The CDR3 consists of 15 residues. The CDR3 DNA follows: TGTGCCACCAACGACAGGGGAGCAACTAATGAAAAACTGTTTTTT. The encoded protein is CATNDRGATNEKLFF.